This T cell receptor beta chain stems from a study of blood T cell repertoires in COVID-19. Study summary: Sites across the United States, Italy and Spain contributed samples from acute and convalescent COVID-19. Sources were T cells, B-cell-depleted T cells, or PBMCs; the material itself was cDNA or gDNA.

In the original processing: Using reference gene primer amplification, nucleated cell counts were estimated. Assay used: immunoSEQ multiplex PCR; TCRdb lists only in-frame clones, some missing. From that table come the V and J calls and clone size; the DNA was used to work out D and trimming. The repertoire holds tens of thousands of clones, 69% seen once, with 6.2% in the top ten. J lost 9 bases, V lost 5 bases, and 14 bases had no gene match. Per germline, CDR1 SGHAT and CDR2 FQNNGV. This CDR3 region has 17 residues. The sequencing input was peripheral blood. The source is a man aged 80 or over with acute or convalescent COVID-19. The J gene is TRBJ2-1, the V gene TRBV11-2, with 12 bases identical to TRBD2. The CDR3 region has the DNA TGTGCCAGCAGCCGCGGGACTAGCGGGTCGATGGGGGGTGAGCAGTTCTTC. This gives the protein CASSRGTSGSMGGEQFF.